These 2 T cell receptor beta chains came from one sample sequenced in a study of blood T cell repertoires in COVID-19. Profiled with immunoSEQ multiplex PCR; TCRdb holds only in-frame clones, not every one. The table has approximately 410,000 clones, more than 80% seen once. Material: peripheral blood. Every receptor here comes from a woman aged 25 to 39 with active or convalescent COVID-19.

V is TRBV5-6 and J is TRBJ1-2, with D uncertain. Germline V lookup: CDR1 SGHDT, CDR2 YYEEEE. V lost 4 bases to trimming and J lost 6 bases, with 13 bases between them. There are 13 residues in the CDR3. The CDR3, as DNA: TGTGCCAGCAGCGGCGGGTGGCCGGATGGCTACACCTTC. Translated, it gives CASSGGWPDGYTF.

The genes are TRBV10-3 and TRBJ2-1, with 8 bases fitting TRBD1. This CDR3 has 17 residues. V lost 8 bases and J lost 10; bases outside the gene matches: 22. Germline V lookup: CDR1 ENHRY, CDR2 SYGVKD. The CDR3 protein is CAISHPAGDRPEGEQFF. CDR3 nucleotides: TGTGCCATCTCTCATCCGGCCGGGGACAGGCCCGAGGGAGAGCAGTTCTTC.